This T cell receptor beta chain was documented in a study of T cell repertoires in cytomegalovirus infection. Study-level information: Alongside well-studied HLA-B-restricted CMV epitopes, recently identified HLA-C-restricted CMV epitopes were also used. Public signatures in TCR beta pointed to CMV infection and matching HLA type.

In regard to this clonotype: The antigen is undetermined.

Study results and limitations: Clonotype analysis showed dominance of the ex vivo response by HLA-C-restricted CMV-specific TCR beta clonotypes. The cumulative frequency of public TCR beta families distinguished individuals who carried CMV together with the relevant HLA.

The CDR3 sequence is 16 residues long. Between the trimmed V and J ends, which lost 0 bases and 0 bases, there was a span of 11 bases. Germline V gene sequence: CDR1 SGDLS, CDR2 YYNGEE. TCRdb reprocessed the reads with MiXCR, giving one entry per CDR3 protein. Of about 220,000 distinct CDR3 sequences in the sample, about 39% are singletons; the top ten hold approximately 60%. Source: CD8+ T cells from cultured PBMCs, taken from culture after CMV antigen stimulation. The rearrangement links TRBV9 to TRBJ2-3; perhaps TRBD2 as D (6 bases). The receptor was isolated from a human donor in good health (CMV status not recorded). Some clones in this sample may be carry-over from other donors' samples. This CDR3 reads CASSVAGLSSTDTQYF. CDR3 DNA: TGTGCCAGCAGCGTAGCGGGACTTTCTAGCACAGATACGCAGTATTTT.